This T cell receptor beta chain appears in the sequencing data of a study of blood T cell repertoires in COVID-19. Clones were read by immunoSEQ multiplex PCR, and TCRdb kept only the in-frame ones, dropping some. The data contain 200,000 to 300,000 clones, roughly 90% of them seen just once; the ten biggest clones take up about 0.7%. Comment on this clone: One junction end disagrees with the germline gene, perhaps due to a read error.

This CDR3 comprises 14 residues. Germline V CDR1 and CDR2: LNHDA, SQIVND (reference sequence). The chain links TRBV19 to TRBJ1-2; no clear D gene. The sequencing input was peripheral blood. This TCR was recovered from a human donor in a cohort sampled during active COVID-19. CDR3 loop: CASNIAGSNYGYTF. The DNA for the CDR3 is TGTGCCAGTAATATAGCGGGGTCAAACTATGGCTACACCTTC.